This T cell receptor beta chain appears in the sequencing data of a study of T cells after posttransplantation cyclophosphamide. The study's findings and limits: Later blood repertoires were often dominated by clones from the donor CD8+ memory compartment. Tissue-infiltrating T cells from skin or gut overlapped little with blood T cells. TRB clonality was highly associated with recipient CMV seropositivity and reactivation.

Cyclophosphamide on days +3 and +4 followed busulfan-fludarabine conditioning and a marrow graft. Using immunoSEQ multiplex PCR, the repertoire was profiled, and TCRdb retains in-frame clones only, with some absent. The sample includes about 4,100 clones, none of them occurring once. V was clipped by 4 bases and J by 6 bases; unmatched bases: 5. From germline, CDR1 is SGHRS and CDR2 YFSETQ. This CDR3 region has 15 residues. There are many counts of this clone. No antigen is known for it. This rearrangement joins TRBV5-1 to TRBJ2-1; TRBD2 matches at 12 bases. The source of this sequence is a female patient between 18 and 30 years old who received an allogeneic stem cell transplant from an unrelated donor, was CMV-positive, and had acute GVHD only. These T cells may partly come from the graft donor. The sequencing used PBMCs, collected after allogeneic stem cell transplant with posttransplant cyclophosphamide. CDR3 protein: CASSPSGRAPNEQFF. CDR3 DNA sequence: TGCGCCAGCAGCCCTAGCGGGAGGGCCCCCAATGAGCAGTTCTTC.